This TCR beta chain stems from a study of T cell repertoires in cytomegalovirus infection (dated by TCRdb to the late 2010s). Broadly, across the study: The peptide stimulations were aimed at well-studied HLA-B-restricted epitopes as well as recently identified HLA-C-restricted CMV epitopes, whose presentation resists viral immunomodulation. Donor HLA type was relevant to the analysis, as public TCR beta signatures indicated carriage of CMV infection together with the matching HLA type.

Study-wide findings and limitations: Cumulative frequency of public TCR beta family members discriminated carriers of CMV infection plus the relevant HLA type in this cohort and an independent roughly 340-donor cohort. In the ex vivo response, HLA-C-restricted CMV-specific TCR beta clonotypes were dominant, and in two of eight donors the single most frequent clonotype came from this HLA-C-restricted group.

From the cysteine up to the phenylalanine, the CDR3 has a length of 12 residues. Only CDR3 DNA remains: 36 bases, in frame from the first base. CDR1 WSHSY and CDR2 SAAADI are derived from the germline V gene. V loses 8 bases of germline sequence and J loses 8 bases, and the interval between the two ends is 15 bases. The listed sequencing device is Illumina HiSeq 1500. TCRdb passed the public sequencing reads through fastp at Q25 and MiXCR, retaining productive beta sequences. Each CDR3 protein appears once, grouped with its most common genes and DNA. This sample holds around 120,000 distinct CDR3 sequences; less than 55% were observed only once. About three quarters of the sample lies in the top ten. Concerning this clonotype: The target of this receptor is not known. It has no much larger one-base neighbor in the sample; base qualities were not kept.

The treatment or condition label here, explained by the study, means: in vitro stimulation with specific CMV peptide epitopes to enrich CMV-specific T cells. The specimen comprised CD8+ T cells from cultured PBMCs, sampled from culture after CMV antigen stimulation. The chain links TRBV10-2 with TRBJ1-2, with TRBD1 perhaps the D gene, on 5 matching bases. The origin of this receptor is a human donor in good health (CMV status not recorded). Some clones in this sample may be carry-over from other donors' samples. Here the CDR3 is given as CASGWGVEGYTF. The sequence in DNA is TGCGCCAGCGGGTGGGGGGTTGAGGGCTACACCTTC.